This T cell receptor beta chain was sequenced during a study of T cell changes during pregnancy in multiple sclerosis. TCRdb's copy holds only in-frame clones and misses some; the assay was immunoSEQ multiplex PCR. The data show more than 65,000 clones, roughly 93% seen once. The CDR3 length is 13 residues. Looked up from germline, CDR1 is MNHEY and CDR2 is SMNVEV (reference sequence). Trimming removed 3 bases from V and 2 bases from J, with 7 bases in between. This chain links TRBV27 with TRBJ1-2; D gene ambiguous. The clonotype originates from a female donor with multiple sclerosis, enrolled in a pregnancy study. The source was peripheral blood, collected in the first trimester of pregnancy. In DNA form, the CDR3 reads TGTGCCAGCAGTTTGGGAGTCAACTATGGCTACACCTTC. Protein sequence: CASSLGVNYGYTF.